A single sample gave rise to the 27 T cell receptor beta chains below, sequenced in a study of blood T cell repertoires in COVID-19. Libraries were prepared by immunoSEQ multiplex PCR; TCRdb keeps only in-frame clonotypes and omits some of them. This sample carries roughly 17,000 clones, roughly 81% of them seen once, and the ten largest clones take about 8.1%. Specimen: peripheral blood. The source of these receptors is a man aged 55 to 70 with acute or convalescent COVID-19.

The chain recombines TRBV12-3 or TRBV12-4 with TRBJ1-2, with 10 bases aligning to TRBD1. There are 13 residues in the CDR3. The V and J ends lost 5 bases and 5 bases, in that order; junction bases with no gene match: 2. DNA of the CDR3: TGTGCCAGCAGTGGGGACAGGGGTTATGGCTACACCTTC. Its translation is CASSGDRGYGYTF.

For the CDR3, the DNA is TGTGCCAGCAGCAAAGAAGTGGGGAGGAGGAACCAGCCCCAGCATTTT. Its translation is CASSKEVGRRNQPQHF. The V and J genes are TRBV21-1 and TRBJ1-5. TRBV21-1 is a pseudogene locus. The CDR3 covers 16 residues.

V gene TRBV18 combines with J gene TRBJ1-4; 8 bases are a match to TRBD1. Trimming removed 0 bases from V and 2 bases from J; junction bases left unmatched: 2. From germline, CDR1 is KGHSH and CDR2 LQKENI. This CDR3 has 16 residues. The CDR3 nucleotides read TGTGCCAGCTCACCACCGGACAGGGTGACTAATGAAAAACTGTTTTTT. It specifies CASSPPDRVTNEKLFF.

This clone was recorded only once. This sequence joins TRBV9 and TRBJ2-7, with 16 bases matching TRBD2. The germline V gene encodes CDR1 SGDLS and CDR2 YYNGEE. The V and J ends lost 4 bases and 4 bases, in that order; junction bases with no gene match: 8. The CDR3 contains 17 residues. The CDR3 DNA follows: TGTGCCAGCAGCCCCGGGACTAGCGGGAGGGGACGGTACGAGCAGTACTTC. This encodes CASSPGTSGRGRYEQYF.

V usage is TRBV29-1 and J usage is TRBJ1-2; no clear D. The CDR3 loop spans 12 amino acids. Looked up from germline, CDR1 is SQVTM and CDR2 is ANQGSEA. V was clipped by 3 bases and J by 10 bases, with 15 bases between them. The CDR3 reads CSVDDDKILYTF. The CDR3 nucleotides are TGCAGCGTTGACGACGACAAAATCCTCTACACCTTC. The full variable domain, rest sourced from reference TRBV29-1 and TRBJ1-2, is SAVISQKPSRDICQRGTSLTIQCQVDSQVTMMFWYRQQPGQSLTLIATANQGSEATYESGFVIDKFPISRPNLTFSTLTVSNMSPEDSSIYLCSVDDDKILYTFGSGTRLTVV.

The rearrangement links TRBV7-3 to TRBJ2-1, with D possibly matching TRBD2 (5 bases). This CDR3 region has 13 residues. The germline V and J ends were trimmed by 6 bases and 3 bases, with 9 bases remaining between them. Germline loops: CDR1 SGHTA, CDR2 FQGTGA. DNA for the CDR3: TGTGCCAGCAGTCCCGACTACTACAATGAGCAGTTCTTC. It translates to CASSPDYYNEQFF.

J is TRBJ2-7 and V is TRBV7-9; 8 bases agree with TRBD1. V lost 5 bases, J lost 4 bases, and 10 bases stayed unmatched. This CDR3 is built from 15 residues. Germline V CDR1 and CDR2: SEHNR, FQNEAQ (reference sequence). The CDR3 loop reads CASSPGQGIGYEQYF. CDR3 coding DNA: TGTGCCAGCAGCCCCGGACAGGGAATAGGTTACGAGCAGTACTTC.

The V and J genes are TRBV6-5 and TRBJ1-1; D remains ambiguous. With 2 bases removed from V and 4 bases from J, the gap between germline ends came to 8 bases. The germline V gene encodes CDR1 MNHEY and CDR2 SVGAGI. The CDR3 has 13 residues. CDR3 in amino acids: CASSYLPGTEAFF. The CDR3 nucleotides read TGTGCCAGCAGTTACCTTCCAGGCACTGAAGCTTTCTTT.

The chain couples TRBV5-8 to TRBJ1-1; D is possibly TRBD1 (5 bases). This CDR3 has 12 residues. V was trimmed by 4 bases and J by 8 bases, leaving 12 bases between them. Germline lookup yields CDR1 SGHTS and CDR2 YDEGEE. CDR3 coding DNA: TGTGCCAGCAGCGCGTTATACAGGGAAGCTTTCTTT. Translating gives CASSALYREAFF.

V is TRBV19 and J is TRBJ2-7, with 7 bases matching TRBD1. V lost 4 bases to trimming and J lost 4 bases; unmatched junction nucleotides: 4. The V gene's germline CDR1 is LNHDA and CDR2 SQIVND (reference sequence). CDR3 length: 13 amino acids. In DNA, the CDR3 is TGTGCCAGTAGTAAGGGGACAGAATACGAGCAGTACTTC. As protein: CASSKGTEYEQYF.

The CDR3 region has the DNA TGCGCCAGCAGCCCCATTAGGGGAATGACCGACCAAGAGACCCAGTACTTC. Protein: CASSPIRGMTDQETQYF. This sequence joins TRBV5-1 and TRBJ2-5, with D tentatively TRBD1 (5 bases). The V and J ends lost 4 bases and 0 bases respectively, with 19 bases between them. The CDR3 is made up of 17 amino acids. Germline V gene lookup returns CDR1 SGHRS and CDR2 YFSETQ.

For the CDR3, the DNA is TGTGCCGGGACGACAGGGGGAACTGAAGCTTTCTTT. It specifies CAGTTGGTEAFF. This rearrangement joins TRBV5-4 to TRBJ1-1; 9 bases match TRBD1. J gave up 5 bases and V 10 bases, and 6 bases lay outside the gene matches. The germline gives CDR1 SGHNT, CDR2 YYREEE (reference sequence). The CDR3 extends over 12 amino acids.

This chain links TRBV6-5 with TRBJ2-2; the D gene is possibly TRBD2 (5 bases). This CDR3 spans 13 amino acids. Trimming cost V 6 bases and J 6 bases, with 11 bases left between them. Per germline, CDR1 MNHEY and CDR2 SVGAGI. CDR3: CASRATRAGELFF. The CDR3 nucleotides read TGTGCCAGCAGGGCAACTAGGGCCGGGGAGCTGTTTTTT.

The CDR3: CASSLGRVTYNEQFF. The CDR3 DNA is TGTGCCAGCAGCTTGGGCAGGGTAACCTACAATGAGCAGTTCTTC. The chain joins TRBV5-5 to TRBJ2-1, with D possibly TRBD1 on 5 matching bases. The V end lost 0 bases, the J end lost 2 bases, and 9 bases lay between the germline ends. The germline V gene has CDR1 SGHKS and CDR2 YYEKEE (reference sequence). The CDR3 extends over 15 amino acids.

V is TRBV19 and J is TRBJ1-4; weak D call: TRBD1 (6 bases). This CDR3 spans 14 amino acids. V lost 6 bases to trimming and J lost 4 bases, with 12 bases between them. The germline V gene encodes CDR1 LNHDA and CDR2 SQIVND (reference sequence). The CDR3: CASSRGAYNEKLFF. The CDR3 nucleotides read TGTGCCAGTAGCCGGGGGGCCTATAATGAAAAACTGTTTTTT.

This sequence joins TRBV2 and TRBJ2-5, with D unresolved. V gave up 1 base and J gave up 0 bases, with 3 bases separating them. The V gene's germline CDR1 is SNHLY and CDR2 FYNNEI. The CDR3 length is 13 residues. The CDR3 nucleotides read TGTGCCAGCAGTGAAGACTACCAAGAGACCCAGTACTTC. It codes for CASSEDYQETQYF. Looking up the rest from reference TRBV2 and TRBJ2-5 gives the full variable domain: EPEVTQTPSHQVTQMGQEVILRCVPISNHLYFYWYRQILGQKVEFLVSFYNNEISEKSEIFDDQFSVERPDGSNFTLKIRSTKLEDSAMYFCASSEDYQETQYFGPGTRLLVL.

The J gene is TRBJ1-1, the V gene TRBV29-1; D not certain. This CDR3 is built from 10 residues. V lost 8 bases and J lost 7, with 11 bases in between. Germline V CDR1 and CDR2: SQVTM, ANQGSEA. The CDR3 reads CSSGRLEAFF. CDR3 nucleotides: TGCAGCTCGGGGAGGCTTGAAGCTTTCTTT.

The J gene is TRBJ2-3, the V gene TRBV12-5, with D possibly TRBD2 on 5 matching bases. The V end lost 1 base, the J end lost 5 bases, and 10 bases lay between the germline ends. Germline CDR1 is LGHNT and CDR2 is FRNRAP. CDR3 length equals 14 residues. The CDR3 bases are TGTGCTAGTGGTTTGGGACTATTAGGAGATACGCAGTATTTT. Protein: CASGLGLLGDTQYF.

This rearrangement joins TRBV5-1 to TRBJ1-2; 9 bases are shared with TRBD1. The CDR3 runs to 15 residues. J was trimmed by 4 bases and V by 0 bases; bases with no gene match: 4. Per the germline V gene, CDR1 is SGHRS and CDR2 is YFSETQ. In DNA, the CDR3 is TGCGCCAGCAGCTTGGCCTTGACAGGGGGCTATGGCTACACCTTC. It codes for CASSLALTGGYGYTF.

The rearrangement uses TRBV19 and TRBJ2-5, with D tentatively TRBD1 (5 bases). There are 15 residues in the CDR3. In germline, CDR1 is LNHDA, CDR2 SQIVND (reference sequence). The ends were cut back, 4 bases at V and 1 base at J, with 13 bases in the middle. CDR3 in amino acids: CASSSSGHVQETQYF. The CDR3 DNA reads as TGTGCCAGTAGTAGCTCTGGACACGTCCAAGAGACCCAGTACTTC.

The chain employs TRBV19 and TRBJ2-2; 8 nucleotides line up with TRBD1. Germline-derived CDR1 and CDR2 are LNHDA and SQIVND (reference sequence). This CDR3 has 15 amino acids. After removal of 5 bases from V and 7 bases from J, the junction contained 9 bases not matched to a gene. The CDR3 loop is CASSRRTGRIGELFF. DNA of the CDR3: TGTGCCAGTAGTCGACGGACAGGGAGGATCGGGGAGCTGTTTTTT.

This rearrangement joins TRBV18 to TRBJ1-2; D is ambiguous. V dropped 2 bases and J dropped 8 bases, with 12 bases sitting between them. This CDR3 region has 13 residues. Germline lookup yields CDR1 KGHSH and CDR2 LQKENI. The chain's CDR3 is CASSPTAEGGYTF. CDR3 coding DNA: TGTGCCAGCTCACCAACAGCCGAGGGAGGCTACACCTTC.

The chain recombines TRBV7-2 with TRBJ1-3; D is perhaps TRBD1 (5 bases). Germline CDR1 reads SGHTA; CDR2 reads FQGNSA. With 8 bases removed from V and 0 bases from J, the gap between germline ends came to 11 bases. CDR3 length: 14 amino acids. CDR3 bases: TGTGCCAGCGAACGGGGGAGCTCTGGAAACACCATATATTTT. Translation: CASERGSSGNTIYF.

The chain recombines TRBV2 with TRBJ1-2; tentative D call: TRBD1 (5 bases). Germline CDR1 and CDR2: SNHLY and FYNNEI. The CDR3 loop spans 15 amino acids. Trimming cost V 7 bases and J 4 bases, with 19 bases left between them. The CDR3 protein is CASKPTLGLSYGYTF. In nucleotides, the CDR3 is TGTGCCAGCAAACCCACCTTGGGACTGTCCTATGGCTACACCTTC.

By share, this clone ranks as medium-sized. In DNA form, the CDR3 reads TGCGCCAGCAAACCGACAGATACCACTAACTATGGCTACACCTTC. Its protein product is CASKPTDTTNYGYTF. V usage is TRBV10-2 and J usage is TRBJ1-2, with a weak D call TRBD1 (5 bases). V was shortened by 7 bases and J by 0 bases, with 15 bases between the two germline ends. Germline CDR1 is WSHSY and CDR2 is SAAADI. The length of the CDR3 is 15 residues.

The chain carries TRBV15 and TRBJ1-5, with D possibly matching TRBD1 (6 bases). The V gene lost 2 bases and the J gene lost 16 bases, with 18 bases spanning the gap. CDR1 and CDR2 from the germline V gene are LNHNV and YYDKDF (reference sequence). This CDR3 comprises 13 residues. The CDR3 nucleotides read TGTGCCACCAGCAGAAAAACTAGGGGGGGATTCCATTTT. The encoded protein is CATSRKTRGGFHF.

The chain uses TRBV21-1 and TRBJ1-4; the D call of TRBD1 is as the table states it, not checked on the DNA. TRBV21-1 is recorded as a pseudogene. CDR3 length: 15 residues. The CDR3 sequence: CASSKGKGEGEKLFF. The CDR3 DNA is TGTGCCAGCAGCAAAGGCAAGGGGGAAGGTGAAAAACTGTTTTTT.